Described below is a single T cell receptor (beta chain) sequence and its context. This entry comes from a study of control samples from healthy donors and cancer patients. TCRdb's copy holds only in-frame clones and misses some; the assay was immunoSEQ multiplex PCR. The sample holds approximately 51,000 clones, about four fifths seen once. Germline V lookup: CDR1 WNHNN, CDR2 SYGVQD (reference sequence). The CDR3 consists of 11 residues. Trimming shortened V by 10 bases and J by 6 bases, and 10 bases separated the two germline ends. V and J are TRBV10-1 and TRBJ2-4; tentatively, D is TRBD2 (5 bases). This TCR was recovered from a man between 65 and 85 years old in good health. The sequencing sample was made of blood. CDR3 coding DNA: TGCGCCACCTCCGCGGGAAACATTCAGTACTTC. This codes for CATSAGNIQYF.